Listed here are 11 T cell receptor beta chains from one sample, sequenced in a study of CD8 T cells in Susac syndrome. It was with random hexamers that about 0.45 to 1 ug RNA was reverse transcribed. TCRdb ran MiXCR on the immunoSEQ multiplex PCR reads and lists one entry per CDR3 protein. The table has fewer than 85,000 distinct CDR3 sequences, roughly 94% seen once; the top ten hold more than 0.4%. The sequencing input was CD8+ T cells from PBMCs. Receptors originate from a human donor with Susac syndrome.

Here the CDR3 reads CASSLRQGARYGYTF. The CDR3 DNA reads TGTGCCAGCAGCTTGAGACAGGGGGCAAGATATGGCTACACCTTC. This chain links TRBV5-4 with TRBJ1-2; 10 nucleotides agree with TRBD1. Germline V lookup: CDR1 SGHNT, CDR2 YYREEE (reference sequence). After removal of 1 base from V and 5 bases from J, the junction contained 5 bases not matched to a gene. There are 15 residues in the CDR3.

The chain recombines TRBV3-1 with TRBJ2-3; 7 bases are shared with TRBD2. J was trimmed by 4 bases and V by 10 bases; bases with no gene match: 14. Germline CDR1 is LGHDT and CDR2 is YNNKEL (reference sequence). The CDR3 has 15 residues. In nucleotides, the CDR3 is TGTGCCAACAGTCCCGGGACTACTACTTCAGATACGCAGTATTTT. Protein: CANSPGTTTSDTQYF.

The rearrangement uses TRBV7-2 and TRBJ2-1; 7 bases agree with TRBD1. The CDR3 sequence is 15 residues long. Germline V CDR1 and CDR2: SGHTA, FQGNSA. V was pared by 4 bases and J by 2 bases, with 5 bases of the junction left unmatched. The CDR3 region is CASSSTGTAYNEQFF. The CDR3 region has the DNA TGTGCCAGCAGCTCGACGGGGACAGCCTACAATGAGCAGTTCTTC.

The rearrangement uses TRBV9 and TRBJ2-3; 9 bases are shared with TRBD2. Germline CDR1 is SGDLS and CDR2 is YYNGEE. V lost 3 bases to trimming and J lost 0 bases; unmatched junction nucleotides: 2. CDR3 length: 15 residues. The CDR3 region has the DNA TGTGCCAGCAGCGGAGCGGGGGGAAGCACAGATACGCAGTATTTT. It translates to CASSGAGGSTDTQYF.

The chain links TRBV9 to TRBJ2-5; possible D gene TRBD2, 5 bases. From germline, CDR1 is SGDLS and CDR2 YYNGEE. The CDR3 runs 11 residues. Trimming pared 8 bases from V and 5 bases from J, leaving 10 bases between. CDR3 loop: CASGGRETQYF. The CDR3 DNA reads as TGTGCCAGTGGAGGCCGGGAGACCCAGTACTTC.

A word on this clonotype: A read error may account for a junction end that differs from germline. This chain links TRBV20-1 with TRBJ2-1; 9 bases align to TRBD2. Germline values: CDR1 DFQATT, CDR2 SNEGSKA (reference sequence). This CDR3 has 13 residues. In DNA form, the CDR3 reads TGCAGTGCTAGAGAAGCGGGGGGCCAAGAAAGGATCTTC. Amino acid sequence: CSAREAGGQERIF.

The table lists this clonotype with a count of one. The chain recombines TRBV4-1 with TRBJ1-6; possible D gene TRBD1, 5 bases. V was clipped by 0 bases and J by 7 bases, with 13 bases between them. Germline CDR1 MGHRA, CDR2 YSYEKL. The CDR3 extends over 16 amino acids. CDR3 coding DNA: TGCGCCAGCAGCCAAGAGTCGAACAGGAGAAATTCACCCCTCCACTTT. The encoded protein is CASSQESNRRNSPLHF.

The chain couples TRBV19 to TRBJ2-5, with D hard to call. The V and J ends lost 3 bases and 2 bases respectively, with 13 bases between them. Germline CDR1 and CDR2: LNHDA and SQIVND (reference sequence). The CDR3 is made up of 15 amino acids. CDR3 residues: CASSMSVRSQETQYF. CDR3 DNA sequence: TGTGCCAGTAGTATGTCCGTCAGGTCGCAAGAGACCCAGTACTTC.

V and J are TRBV9 and TRBJ2-1, with 8 bases fitting TRBD2. There are 17 residues in the CDR3. CDR1 SGDLS and CDR2 YYNGEE come from the germline V gene. V shed 4 bases, J shed 7 bases, and the junction held 16 bases outside the gene matches. Here the CDR3 DNA reads TGTGCCAGCAGCCCCTGGGGGGCGGGGGGAAAAGGTAATGAGCAGTTCTTC. It translates to CASSPWGAGGKGNEQFF.

The gene calls are TRBV7-9 and TRBJ2-2, with D unresolved. The CDR3 has 12 amino acids. Germline CDR1 reads SEHNR; CDR2 reads FQNEAQ (reference sequence). V lost 1 base and J lost 6, with 3 bases in between. For the CDR3, the DNA is TGTGCCAGCAGCTTAGAATCCGGGGAGCTGTTTTTT. This translates into CASSLESGELFF.

The chain employs TRBV24-1 and TRBJ2-3, with D perhaps matching TRBD2 (5 bases). Trimming pared 6 bases from V and 4 bases from J, leaving 13 bases between. CDR3 length: 14 amino acids. Germline CDR1 is KGHDR and CDR2 is SFDVKD. DNA of the CDR3: TGTGCCACCAGTAAGCGCCGAGGGCCAGATACGCAGTATTTT. Protein product: CATSKRRGPDTQYF.